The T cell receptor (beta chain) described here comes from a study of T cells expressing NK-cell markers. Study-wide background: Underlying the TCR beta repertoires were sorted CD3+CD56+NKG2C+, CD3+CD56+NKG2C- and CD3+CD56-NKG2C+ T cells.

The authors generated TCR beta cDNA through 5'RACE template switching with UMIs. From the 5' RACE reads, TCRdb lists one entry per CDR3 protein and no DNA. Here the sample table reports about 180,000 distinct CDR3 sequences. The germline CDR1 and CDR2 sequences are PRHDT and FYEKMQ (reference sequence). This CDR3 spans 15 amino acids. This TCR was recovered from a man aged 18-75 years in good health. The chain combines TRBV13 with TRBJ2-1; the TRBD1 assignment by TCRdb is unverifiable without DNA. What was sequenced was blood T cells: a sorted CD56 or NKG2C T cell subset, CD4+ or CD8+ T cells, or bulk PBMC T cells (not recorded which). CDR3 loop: CASSPEGGAYNEQFF.